One sample yielded the 30 T cell receptor beta chains listed below, sequenced in a study of blood T cell repertoires in COVID-19. Measured with immunoSEQ multiplex PCR; TCRdb has only the in-frame clones, and not every one. In the table there are 150,000 to 200,000 clones, 84% of which are singletons. Sequenced input: PBMCs or T cells enriched from blood (not recorded which). Receptors originate from a man in his forties or fifties who had recovered from COVID-19.

This clone was seen more than once but under ten times. The J gene is TRBJ2-3, the V gene TRBV29-1; 7 nucleotides align to TRBD1. Germline CDR1 SQVTM, CDR2 ANQGSEA. The J segment lost 4 bases and the V segment lost 3 bases, leaving 7 bases of the junction unmatched. The CDR3 has 14 amino acids. The CDR3 is CSVEKGARADTQYF. CDR3 bases: TGCAGCGTTGAGAAGGGGGCGCGGGCAGATACGCAGTATTTT.

The V call is TRBV5-1, the J call TRBJ1-1, with D possibly being TRBD1 (5 bases). CDR3 length: 13 amino acids. Trimming cost V 8 bases and J 4 bases, with 15 bases left between them. CDR1 and CDR2 (germline): SGHRS, YFSETQ. In DNA, the CDR3 is TGCGCCAGTCGAGAAGGGGTTTCCACTGAAGCTTTCTTT. Amino acids: CASREGVSTEAFF.

The chain has TRBV7-9 and TRBJ2-1; TRBD2 aligns across 8 bases. Germline-derived CDR1 and CDR2 are SEHNR and FQNEAQ (reference sequence). The CDR3 is made up of 16 amino acids. With V trimmed by 5 bases and J by 4 bases, 10 bases remained unmatched. The DNA of the CDR3 is TGTGCCAGCAGCCCGCGGGGGAGCGGGGGATACAATGAGCAGTTCTTC. This gives the protein CASSPRGSGGYNEQFF.

This chain links TRBV25-1 with TRBJ1-3; D gene uncertain. V was clipped by 5 bases and J by 0 bases, with 11 bases between them. Germline assignment: CDR1 MGHDK and CDR2 SYGVNS. The CDR3 spans 15 residues. CDR3 loop: CASSPTAISGNTIYF. The CDR3 DNA follows: TGTGCCAGCAGTCCTACTGCGATCTCTGGAAACACCATATATTTT. Together with reference TRBV25-1 and TRBJ1-3, the CDR3 gives the full variable domain: EADIYQTPRYLVIGTGKKITLECSQTMGHDKMYWYQQDPGMELHLIHYSYGVNSTEKGDLSSESTVSRIRTEHFPLTLESARPSHTSQYLCASSPTAISGNTIYFGEGSWLTVV.

The chain employs TRBV19 and TRBJ2-4; TRBD2 agrees at 8 bases. The J segment lost 0 bases and the V segment lost 3 bases, leaving 4 bases of the junction unmatched. The CDR3 loop spans 16 amino acids. CDR1 LNHDA and CDR2 SQIVND come from the germline V gene (reference sequence). DNA for the CDR3: TGTGCCAGTAGTATTGTAGCGGGGCTAGCCAAAAACATTCAGTACTTC. Translated, it gives CASSIVAGLAKNIQYF.

The chain joins TRBV7-2 to TRBJ2-1; possible D gene TRBD1, 5 bases. The CDR3 has 15 amino acids. Deletions cut 5 bases from V and 2 bases from J, with 13 bases between. Germline assignment: CDR1 SGHTA and CDR2 FQGNSA. The CDR3 loop is CASSPLTGAYNEQFF. CDR3 sequence (DNA): TGTGCCAGCAGCCCTTTAACAGGAGCCTACAATGAGCAGTTCTTC.

V usage is TRBV28 and J usage is TRBJ1-1; 8 bases match TRBD1. The germline V gene encodes CDR1 MDHEN and CDR2 SYDVKM. Trimming removed 2 bases from V and 5 bases from J; junction bases left unmatched: 7. The CDR3 is 15 residues long. CDR3 DNA sequence: TGTGCCAGCAGTTTAAGTACAGGGGGTCGGACTGAAGCTTTCTTT. Its protein is CASSLSTGGRTEAFF.

This sequence joins TRBV5-4 and TRBJ2-7; tentatively, D is TRBD1 (6 bases). Trimming took 4 bases from V and 4 from J, leaving 12 bases between them. The length of the CDR3 is 13 residues. Germline V gives CDR1 SGHNT, CDR2 YYREEE (reference sequence). CDR3 nucleotide sequence: TGTGCCAGCAGCCATCACAGGGATTACGAGCAGTACTTC. This gives the protein CASSHHRDYEQYF.

The chain is built from TRBV24-1 and TRBJ2-1; 14 bases map to TRBD2. The CDR3 has 19 residues. After removal of 4 bases from V and 0 bases from J, the junction contained 7 bases not matched to a gene. Per germline, CDR1 KGHDR and CDR2 SFDVKD. CDR3 loop: CATSDLTSGGESSYNEQFF. The DNA of the CDR3 is TGTGCCACCAGTGACCTGACTAGCGGGGGGGAAAGCTCCTACAATGAGCAGTTCTTC.

This clone was counted a single time. The rearrangement uses TRBV10-2 and TRBJ2-7; tentative D call: TRBD1 (6 bases). The CDR3 loop spans 16 amino acids. V lost 3 bases and J 9 bases, leaving 24 bases between the germline ends. Germline V CDR1 and CDR2: WSHSY, SAAADI. The CDR3 bases are TGCGCCAGCAGTGATTCCGGACAGTCACCCATGCGTGGGCAGTACTTC. It is translated as CASSDSGQSPMRGQYF.

The J gene is TRBJ1-2, the V gene TRBV7-3; D is possibly TRBD1 (5 bases). Germline V gives CDR1 SGHTA, CDR2 FQGTGA. This CDR3 has 14 amino acids. V lost 5 bases to trimming and J lost 1 base, with 11 bases between them. CDR3 amino acids: CASSRDSRNYGYTF. The CDR3 bases are TGTGCCAGCAGCCGCGACAGTCGTAACTATGGCTACACCTTC. The entire variable domain, with the rest obtained from reference TRBV7-3 and TRBJ1-2, is as follows: GAGVSQTPSNKVTEKGKYVELRCDPISGHTALYWYRQSLGQGPEFLIYFQGTGAADDSGLPNDRFFAVRPEGSVSTLKIQRTERGDSAVYLCASSRDSRNYGYTFGSGTRLTVV.

This chain links TRBV5-1 with TRBJ1-2; 8 bases align to TRBD1. Trimming took 4 bases from V and 4 from J; bases not matched to a gene: 12. This CDR3 spans 16 amino acids. The germline V gene encodes CDR1 SGHRS and CDR2 YFSETQ. CDR3: CASSPTGQGTSYGYTF. The CDR3 region has the DNA TGCGCCAGCAGCCCGACCGGACAGGGAACTTCCTATGGCTACACCTTC.

The V call is TRBV6-5, the J call TRBJ1-5, with D possibly TRBD1 on 5 matching bases. V shed 6 bases and J shed 0 bases, with 12 bases lying between them. The germline V gene has CDR1 MNHEY and CDR2 SVGAGI. This CDR3 has 15 residues. In DNA form, the CDR3 reads TGTGCCAGCAGACCCTTTCAGGGTAGCAATCAGCCCCAGCATTTT. Translated, it gives CASRPFQGSNQPQHF.

The chain has TRBV6-5 and TRBJ2-6; TRBD2 might be the D (5 bases). The CDR3 extends over 15 amino acids. Germline V gene data show CDR1 as MNHEY and CDR2 as SVGAGI. Trimming removed 4 bases from V and 5 bases from J, with 12 bases in between. The CDR3 here is CASSSSGSRANVLTF. The CDR3 DNA reads as TGTGCCAGCAGTTCCAGCGGCTCGCGGGCCAACGTCCTGACTTTC.

The chain couples TRBV5-4 to TRBJ2-2; 8 nucleotides match TRBD2. The CDR3 runs to 16 residues. Germline CDR1 is SGHNT and CDR2 is YYREEE (reference sequence). V lost 2 bases to trimming and J lost 1 base; unmatched junction nucleotides: 4. This CDR3 reads CASSLLAGLNTGELFF. CDR3 sequence (DNA): TGTGCCAGCAGCTTATTAGCGGGGCTGAACACCGGGGAGCTGTTTTTT.

This sequence joins TRBV21-1 and TRBJ2-7; no check of the table's D call, TRBD1, against the DNA was made. TRBV21-1 is a recognized pseudogene. The CDR3 loop spans 15 amino acids. CDR3 bases: TGTGCCAGCAGCACAAACCGGGACAGGGGAAAGGAGCAGTACTTC. The encoded protein is CASSTNRDRGKEQYF.

This chain uses TRBV6-1 with TRBJ1-4; D uncertain. This CDR3 has 17 residues. Germline loops: CDR1 MNHNS, CDR2 SASEGT. The V gene lost 0 bases and the J gene lost 5 bases, with 16 bases spanning the gap. The CDR3 sequence: CASSEAGSILENEKLFF. The CDR3, as DNA: TGTGCCAGCAGTGAAGCAGGGAGCATATTGGAGAATGAAAAACTGTTTTTT.

This clone was picked up a small number of times. The rearrangement links TRBV6-2 or TRBV6-3 to TRBJ1-2, with D tentatively TRBD1 (5 bases). The V gene's germline CDR1 is MNHEY and CDR2 SVGEGT. Deletions cut 2 bases from V and 5 bases from J, with 15 bases between. CDR3 length equals 15 residues. CDR3 DNA: TGTGCCAGCAGTTACCTAGGACACCTCAGTTATGGCTACACCTTC. Amino acid sequence: CASSYLGHLSYGYTF.

J is TRBJ1-2 and V is TRBV7-8; 9 nucleotides agree with TRBD1. The V gene end was trimmed by 5 bases and the J gene end by 5 bases; junction bases not matched to a gene: 9. Germline V CDR1 and CDR2: SGHVS, FQNEAQ. This CDR3 is built from 15 residues. The CDR3 DNA follows: TGTGCCAGCAGCCAACGGGACAGGGTAGAGTATGGCTACACCTTC. Translated, it gives CASSQRDRVEYGYTF.

This chain links TRBV12-5 with TRBJ1-1; D unclear. Germline CDR1 reads LGHNT; CDR2 reads FRNRAP. The CDR3 spans 13 residues. Trimming shortened V by 3 bases and J by 7 bases, and 12 bases separated the two germline ends. CDR3 in amino acids: CASGFWGGGEAFF. CDR3 coding DNA: TGTGCTAGTGGTTTCTGGGGAGGCGGTGAAGCTTTCTTT. The full variable domain, with the rest looked up from reference TRBV12-5 and TRBJ1-1, is DARVTQTPRHKVTEMGQEVTMRCQPILGHNTVFWYRQTMMQGLELLAYFRNRAPLDDSGMPKDRFSAEMPDATLATLKIQPSEPRDSAVYFCASGFWGGGEAFFGQGTRLTVV.

The rearrangement links TRBV11-2 to TRBJ2-1, with 10 bases that match TRBD1. The CDR3 consists of 16 residues. CDR1 and CDR2 from the germline V gene are SGHAT and FQNNGV. With 4 bases clipped from V and 8 bases from J, the junction kept 11 bases outside the gene matches. In nucleotides, the CDR3 is TGTGCCAGCAGCTACAACCGGGACAGGGGAAGCGATGAGCAGTTCTTC. Residues: CASSYNRDRGSDEQFF.

This chain joins TRBV6-4 and TRBJ2-2, with D possibly matching TRBD1 (6 bases). V lost 7 bases and J lost 3, with 12 bases in between. Germline CDR1 MRHNA, CDR2 SNTAGT. This CDR3 comprises 14 residues. The CDR3 DNA follows: TGTGCCAGCAAGAACAGGGCCGACACCGGGGAGCTGTTTTTT. Encoded protein: CASKNRADTGELFF.

The chain joins TRBV7-2 to TRBJ1-3; 7 bases agree with TRBD1. Germline CDR1 and CDR2: SGHTA and FQGNSA. This CDR3 is built from 13 residues. With V trimmed by 5 bases and J by 4 bases, 2 bases remained unmatched. CDR3 amino acids: CASSQGQGNTIYF. Here the CDR3 DNA reads TGTGCCAGCAGCCAGGGACAGGGAAACACCATATATTTT.

The chain has TRBV6-6 and TRBJ2-3, with D perhaps TRBD2 (6 bases). V was pared by 8 bases and J by 0 bases, with 12 bases between. The CDR3 loop spans 14 amino acids. Germline V CDR1 and CDR2: MNHNY, SVGAGI (reference sequence). CDR3 amino acids: CASRSRGSTDTQYF. The CDR3, as DNA: TGTGCCAGCCGATCCCGGGGGAGCACAGATACGCAGTATTTT.

This chain uses TRBV5-1 with TRBJ1-4, with 10 bases lining up with TRBD1. Germline trimming cut 7 bases from V and 5 bases from J; bases unmatched to any gene: 2. The germline V gene has CDR1 SGHRS and CDR2 YFSETQ. This CDR3 is built from 13 residues. The CDR3 DNA reads as TGCGCCAGCGGGACAGGGGACAATGAAAAACTGTTTTTT. Protein product: CASGTGDNEKLFF.

This sequence joins TRBV30 and TRBJ1-4; D may be TRBD1 (6 bases). Germline V lookup: CDR1 GTSNPN, CDR2 SVGIG (reference sequence). V lost 1 base and J 4 bases, leaving 13 bases between the germline ends. The CDR3 consists of 15 residues. CDR3 residues: CAWSGNRVLNEKLFF. As DNA, the CDR3 is TGTGCCTGGAGTGGGAACAGGGTACTTAATGAAAAACTGTTTTTT.

This chain uses TRBV6-5 with TRBJ1-4; the match to TRBD1 covers 7 bases. The germline V gene encodes CDR1 MNHEY and CDR2 SVGAGI. The CDR3 is 14 amino acids. J was trimmed by 2 bases and V by 6 bases; bases with no gene match: 3. CDR3 DNA sequence: TGTGCCAGCAGGCAGGGGGACACTAATGAAAAACTGTTTTTT. This codes for CASRQGDTNEKLFF.

The gene calls are TRBV30 and TRBJ2-7; D is perhaps TRBD1 (5 bases). Trimming removed 0 bases at V and 2 bases at J, with 8 bases between. From germline, CDR1 is GTSNPN and CDR2 SVGIG (reference sequence). CDR3 size: 13 residues. The CDR3 DNA follows: TGTGCCTGGAGTGTTAGGGGTCCCTACGAGCAGTACTTC. Its protein product is CAWSVRGPYEQYF.

The CDR3 spells CASSEGYGQGYQPQHF. For the CDR3, the DNA is TGTGCCAGCAGTGAAGGGTACGGACAGGGTTATCAGCCCCAGCATTTT. The chain joins TRBV6-1 to TRBJ1-5; 8 nucleotides match TRBD1. Trimming cost V 1 base and J 5 bases; bases outside gene matches: 7. This CDR3 has 16 amino acids. CDR1 and CDR2 (germline): MNHNS, SASEGT.

The CDR3 protein is CASSEVAGPQETQYF. CDR3 nucleotides: TGCGCCAGCAGTGAAGTGGCGGGGCCCCAAGAGACCCAGTACTTC. J is TRBJ2-5 and V is TRBV10-2, with D tentatively TRBD2 (6 bases). Germline V gene sequence: CDR1 WSHSY, CDR2 SAAADI. V lost 3 bases and J lost 1, with 12 bases in between. The CDR3 has 15 residues.